This TCR beta chain appears in the sequencing data of a study of technical replicates of blood from a handful of donors. J was trimmed by 0 bases and V by 4 bases; bases with no gene match: 5. Germline lookup yields CDR1 SEHNR and CDR2 FQNEAQ (reference sequence). This CDR3 has 15 amino acids. The assay was immunoSEQ multiplex PCR, and TCRdb's table has in-frame clones only and misses some. Of 55,000 to 75,000 clones in the sample, 91% were seen once. The TCR originated in a human donor in good health. Some clones in this sample may be carry-over from other donors' samples. This sequence joins TRBV7-9 and TRBJ1-1, with TRBD1 matching 7 bases. Sequencing used PBMCs. This CDR3 is CASSSAGTVNTEAFF. The CDR3 coding sequence is TGTGCCAGCAGCTCCGCCGGGACAGTGAACACTGAAGCTTTCTTT.